These 5 T cell receptor beta chains originate from one sample sequenced in a study of tumor-infiltrating lymphocytes in primary liver carcinoma. Starting material for RNA and DNA co-extraction consisted of about 19-32 mg of unsorted bulk tissue. TCR beta cDNA came from about 500 ng total RNA, primed with a constant-region primer. Nested multiplex PCR, run for three rounds with slightly modified ARM-PCR, yielded TCR beta libraries. Investigators reported that the first two PCR rounds, at about 11 cycles each, used TRBV1-TRBV30 forward primers with a C-beta reverse primer. TCRdb re-derived calls from the multiplex PCR reads in MiXCR, one entry per CDR3 protein. The table lists about 120,000 distinct CDR3 sequences, 65% to 75% of them singletons. The material sequenced was tumor-adjacent normal liver tissue. The receptors come from a woman aged 60-70 years with primary liver carcinoma and hepatitis B virus infection.

In the case of this clonotype: A read error may account for a junction end that differs from germline. The rearrangement links TRBV5-4 to TRBJ2-3; maybe TRBD2 (6 bases). The length of the CDR3 is 14 residues. The germline CDR1 and CDR2 sequences are SGHNT and YYREEE (reference sequence). The CDR3 region has the DNA TGTGCCAACAGCTCCGGGACTCCCGTTGATACGCAGTATTTT. The encoded protein is CANSSGTPVDTQYF.

The table lists this clonotype with a few counts. A read error is possible here, since a much larger clone lies one base away. CDR3 protein: CASSSQERLDFF. CDR3 nucleotide sequence: TGTGCCAGCAGTTCCCAAGAGAGATTAGATTTTTTT. The chain uses TRBV12-3 or TRBV12-4 and TRBJ2-3; D call uncertain. There are 12 residues in the CDR3.

This clonotype was counted at least ten times. J is TRBJ2-1 and V is TRBV5-4; D might be TRBD2 (6 bases). Germline CDR1 SGHNT, CDR2 YYREEE (reference sequence). The V and J ends lost 0 bases and 2 bases respectively, with 9 bases between them. The CDR3 contains 15 residues. The CDR3 reads CASSLDGRPYNEQFF. DNA for the CDR3: TGTGCCAGCAGCTTGGACGGGAGACCCTACAATGAGCAGTTCTTC.

Of note for this clonotype: A read error may explain this, as a much larger clone is one base away. The V gene is TRBV7-9, the J gene TRBJ2-1; D perhaps matches TRBD2 (5 bases). This CDR3 comprises 15 residues. In germline, CDR1 is SEHNR, CDR2 FQNEAQ (reference sequence). The CDR3 loop reads CGSSSKDGAYNEQFF. The CDR3 coding sequence is TGTGGCAGCAGCTCAAAAGACGGGGCCTACAATGAGCAGTTCTTC.

Regarding this clonotype: A read error may produce the germline difference seen at one junction end. The CDR3 DNA reads as TGTGCCAGCAGCCCAAATAAGAATTCCGGGGAGCTATTT. Translation gives CASSPNKNSGELF. The V gene is TRBV11-2, the J gene TRBJ2-2, with a possible D match to TRBD2 (5 bases). Germline CDR1 reads SGHAT; CDR2 reads FQNNGV. The CDR3 is made up of 13 amino acids.